The 20 T cell receptor beta chains in this list originate from one sample, sequenced in a study of blood T cells in healthy people across ages. The authors ran a second PCR of about 6 to 11 cycles using a sample-barcoded 5' primer and a J-beta primer mix. Each CDR3 protein is one row after TCRdb ran MiXCR on the 5' RACE reads. This table holds about 800,000 distinct CDR3 sequences, roughly 60% found once. Sequenced input: blood. These receptors were obtained from a man aged 30-40 years in good health.

This chain joins TRBV18 and TRBJ1-6, with D possibly being TRBD1 (5 bases). The V end was cut by 3 bases, the J end by 8 bases, with 11 bases between. The CDR3 spans 14 residues. Germline lookup yields CDR1 KGHSH and CDR2 LQKENI. The CDR3 here is CASSPRVSDSPLHF. CDR3 bases: TGTGCCAGCTCACCCAGGGTTTCGGATTCACCCCTCCACTTT.

This sequence joins TRBV7-2 and TRBJ2-7; D gene ambiguous. The CDR3 covers 15 residues. The germline CDR1 and CDR2 sequences are SGHTA and FQGNSA. The ends were cut back, 3 bases at V and 0 bases at J, with 12 bases in the middle. The CDR3 protein is CASSFGRTSSYEQYF. The CDR3 region has the DNA TGTGCCAGCAGCTTTGGCAGAACGAGCTCCTACGAGCAGTACTTC.

The genes are TRBV28 and TRBJ2-4; D is perhaps TRBD2 (5 bases). TRBJ2-7 explains the end of the DNA better; the J call may be wrong. This CDR3 contains 13 residues. CDR1 and CDR2 (germline): MDHEN, SYDVKM. The CDR3 DNA sequence: TGTGCCAGCAGACCCGCGGGTATTTACGAGCAGTACTTC. It codes for CASRPAGIYEQYF.

The V gene is TRBV28, the J gene TRBJ2-3; the match to TRBD1 covers 11 bases. Germline-derived CDR1 and CDR2 are MDHEN and SYDVKM. The CDR3 length is 15 residues. Trimming removed 5 bases from V and 6 bases from J; junction bases left unmatched: 7. The CDR3 loop is CASSQGTGGRDTQYF. The CDR3 nucleotides are TGTGCCAGCAGTCAAGGGACAGGGGGTAGGGATACGCAGTATTTT.

This clonotype appeared once. The gene calls are TRBV12-3 or TRBV12-4 and TRBJ2-7, with TRBD2 matching over 7 bases. TRBJ2-5 matches the DNA end more closely, so the J call is doubtful. The CDR3 totals 15 residues. The CDR3 loop is CASSLSGGALRTQYF. For the CDR3, the DNA is TGTGCCAGCAGTTTGTCGGGGGGAGCGCTTAGGACCCAGTACTTC.

The rearrangement links TRBV7-3 to TRBJ2-1, with D possibly TRBD2 on 5 matching bases. Looked up from germline, CDR1 is SGHTA and CDR2 is FQGTGA. Trimming took 5 bases from V and 10 from J, leaving 18 bases between them. The CDR3 loop spans 14 amino acids. The CDR3, as DNA: TGTGCCAGCAGCCCCGGCACTAGAAGGCACGAGCAGTTCTTC. Its protein is CASSPGTRRHEQFF.

This chain links TRBV11-3 with TRBJ2-1; 7 nucleotides match TRBD2. Looked up from germline, CDR1 is SGHNT and CDR2 is YENEEA. CDR3 size: 14 residues. V was clipped by 5 bases and J by 6 bases; unmatched bases: 7. The CDR3 reads CASSTRLAVNEQFF. CDR3 coding DNA: TGTGCCAGCAGCACCCGACTAGCCGTCAATGAGCAGTTCTTC.

The chain has TRBV7-2 and TRBJ1-6, with TRBD1 matching over 9 bases. The CDR3 runs to 17 residues. CDR1 is SGHTA and CDR2 is FQGNSA in the germline V gene. V was pared by 6 bases and J by 0 bases, with 6 bases of the junction left unmatched. The chain's CDR3 is CASRLQGASSYNSPLHF. CDR3 nucleotide sequence: TGTGCCAGCAGACTACAGGGGGCCAGCTCCTATAATTCACCCCTCCACTTT.

The rearrangement uses TRBV27 and TRBJ2-7; the match to TRBD1 covers 7 bases. Per germline, CDR1 MNHEY and CDR2 SMNVEV (reference sequence). The V segment lost 6 bases and the J segment 5 bases; nucleotides outside the gene matches: 4. The CDR3 is 12 amino acids. CDR3 loop: CASRRQGHEQYF. Written as DNA, the CDR3 is TGTGCCAGCAGGCGACAGGGCCACGAGCAGTACTTC.

V is TRBV4-1 and J is TRBJ1-1; tentative D call: TRBD1 (6 bases). Per germline, CDR1 MGHRA and CDR2 YSYEKL. The ends were cut back, 4 bases at V and 2 bases at J, with 11 bases in the middle. This CDR3 comprises 14 residues. The CDR3 spells CASSPRDINTEAFF. CDR3 nucleotide sequence: TGCGCCAGCAGCCCTCGGGACATAAACACTGAAGCTTTCTTT.

This clonotype was seen a few times. V and J are TRBV5-1 and TRBJ1-1, with D possibly matching TRBD1 (5 bases). CDR3 size: 14 residues. Trimming removed 4 bases from V and 4 bases from J, with 14 bases in between. CDR1 SGHRS and CDR2 YFSETQ come from the germline V gene. This chain's CDR3 is CASSLSPGGTEAFF. The CDR3, as DNA: TGCGCCAGCAGCCTGTCTCCCGGGGGCACTGAAGCTTTCTTT.

V gene TRBV12-3 or TRBV12-4 combines with J gene TRBJ2-3, with D uncertain. The CDR3 has 12 residues. The ends were cut back, 4 bases at V and 10 bases at J, with 12 bases in the middle. The CDR3 sequence is CASSSQITPQYF. Written as DNA, the CDR3 is TGTGCCAGCAGTTCCCAGATAACTCCGCAGTATTTT.

This clonotype was seen at least ten times. The V and J genes are TRBV7-2 and TRBJ2-7; D possibly matches TRBD1 or TRBD2 (5 bases each). V lost 1 base, J lost 4 bases, and 17 bases lay in between. This CDR3 region has 16 residues. Germline V gives CDR1 SGHTA, CDR2 FQGNSA. The chain's CDR3 is CASSLEGAGWTYEQYF. The CDR3 DNA follows: TGTGCCAGCAGCTTAGAGGGCGCAGGGTGGACTTACGAGCAGTACTTC.

This clonotype has just a few counts. V usage is TRBV6-6 and J usage is TRBJ1-2; D is unresolved. This CDR3 is built from 13 residues. V gave up 6 bases and J gave up 7 bases, with 15 bases separating them. Per germline, CDR1 MNHNY and CDR2 SVGAGI (reference sequence). The DNA for the CDR3 is TGTGCCAGCAGCCCTCCTACCGGACTTGGCTACACCTTC. Translated, it gives CASSPPTGLGYTF.

This clonotype was detected only a few times. The chain has TRBV11-3 and TRBJ2-1; 12 nucleotides match TRBD2. The tail of the sequence fits TRBJ2-7 better, so the J call may be wrong. The CDR3 totals 18 residues. Germline CDR1 reads SGHNT; CDR2 reads YENEEA. Here the CDR3 reads CASSSGTSGPRLYNEQYF. The CDR3, as DNA: TGTGCCAGCAGCTCCGGGACTAGCGGGCCCAGACTTTACAATGAGCAGTACTTC.

In its sample, this clonotype was seen a few times. This chain connects TRBV7-3 to TRBJ2-1, with 8 positions matching TRBD2. CDR3 length: 14 residues. The V gene's germline CDR1 is SGHTA and CDR2 FQGTGA. Trimming at V came to 2 bases and at J to 6 bases, leaving 3 bases not matched to a gene. In DNA form, the CDR3 reads TGTGCCAGCAGCTTAGGGACTAGGGCCAATGAGCAGTTCTTC. Amino acids: CASSLGTRANEQFF.

In DNA, the CDR3 is TGTGCCAGCAGTGGGGCAGGAGCCATGAACACTGAAGCTTTCTTT. Protein product: CASSGAGAMNTEAFF. V gene TRBV2 combines with J gene TRBJ1-1, with unresolved D. The CDR3 is 15 residues long. Germline-derived CDR1 and CDR2 are SNHLY and FYNNEI. Trimming shortened V by 4 bases and J by 0 bases, and 12 bases separated the two germline ends.

The CDR3 nucleotides are TGCAGTGCTAGAGTCCTAGGTTTTACCGAGCAGTACTTC. Protein: CSARVLGFTEQYF. The gene calls are TRBV20-1 and TRBJ2-7; D is ambiguous. The germline V gene encodes CDR1 DFQATT and CDR2 SNEGSKA (reference sequence). Trimming cost V 1 base and J 6 bases, with 13 bases left between them. The CDR3 length is 13 residues.

This clonotype was observed a few times. J is TRBJ1-2 and V is TRBV14; no clear D. The length of the CDR3 is 13 residues. Germline V gene data show CDR1 as SGHDN and CDR2 as FVKESK. The V end was cut by 1 base, the J end by 7 bases, with 10 bases between. The CDR3 DNA reads as TGTGCCAGCAGCCAAGGTTTCGTTGGTGGCTACACCTTC. Protein sequence: CASSQGFVGGYTF.

This chain joins TRBV15 and TRBJ1-1; D is uncertain. Deletions cut 7 bases from V and 1 base from J, with 10 bases between. The CDR3 spans 13 residues. The V gene's germline CDR1 is LNHNV and CDR2 YYDKDF (reference sequence). The CDR3 nucleotides are TGTGCCACCAAGGAAAGCCCGAACACTGAAGCTTTCTTT. This gives the protein CATKESPNTEAFF.